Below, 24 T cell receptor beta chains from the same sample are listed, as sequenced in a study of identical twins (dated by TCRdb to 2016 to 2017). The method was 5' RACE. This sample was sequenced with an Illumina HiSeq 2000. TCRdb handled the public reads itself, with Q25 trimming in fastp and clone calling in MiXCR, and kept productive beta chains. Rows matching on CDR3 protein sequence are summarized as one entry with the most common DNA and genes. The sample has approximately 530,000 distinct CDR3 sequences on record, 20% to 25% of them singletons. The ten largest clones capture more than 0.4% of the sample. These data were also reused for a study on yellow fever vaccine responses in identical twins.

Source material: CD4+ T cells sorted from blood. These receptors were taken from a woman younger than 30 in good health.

In nucleotides, the CDR3 is TGTGCCAGCAGCTGGACTAGCGGGGGGGACAATGAGCAGTTCTTC. This sequence encodes CASSWTSGGDNEQFF. V gene TRBV3-1 combines with J gene TRBJ2-1; TRBD2 matches 15 bases. Germline CDR1 LGHDT, CDR2 YNNKEL (reference sequence). Losses at the gene ends were 5 bases for V and 5 bases for J; bases not matched to a gene: 1. CDR3 length: 15 residues.

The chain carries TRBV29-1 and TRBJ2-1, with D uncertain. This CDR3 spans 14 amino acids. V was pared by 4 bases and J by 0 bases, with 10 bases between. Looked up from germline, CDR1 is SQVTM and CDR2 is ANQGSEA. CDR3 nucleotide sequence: TGCAGCGTTGTTACCCCGAGCTCCTACAATGAGCAGTTCTTC. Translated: CSVVTPSSYNEQFF.

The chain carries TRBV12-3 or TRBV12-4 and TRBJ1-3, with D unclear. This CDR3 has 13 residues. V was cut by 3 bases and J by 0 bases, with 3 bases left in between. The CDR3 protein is CASSFFSGNTIYF. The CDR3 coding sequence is TGTGCCAGCAGTTTCTTCTCTGGAAACACCATATATTTT.

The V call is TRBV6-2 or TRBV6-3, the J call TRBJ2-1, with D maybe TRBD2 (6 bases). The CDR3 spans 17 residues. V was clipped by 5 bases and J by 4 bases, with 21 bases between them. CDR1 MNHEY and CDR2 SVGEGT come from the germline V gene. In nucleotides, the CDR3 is TGTGCCAGCAGTCTCGATACTCAGGGACTGACTTACAATGAGCAGTTCTTC. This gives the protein CASSLDTQGLTYNEQFF.

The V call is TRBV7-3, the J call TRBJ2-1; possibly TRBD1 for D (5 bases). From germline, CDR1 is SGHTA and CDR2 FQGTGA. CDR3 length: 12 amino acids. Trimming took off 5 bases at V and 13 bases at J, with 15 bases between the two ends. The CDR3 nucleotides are TGTGCCAGCAGCCCAGATAGGGGCCCTCAGTTCTTC. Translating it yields CASSPDRGPQFF.

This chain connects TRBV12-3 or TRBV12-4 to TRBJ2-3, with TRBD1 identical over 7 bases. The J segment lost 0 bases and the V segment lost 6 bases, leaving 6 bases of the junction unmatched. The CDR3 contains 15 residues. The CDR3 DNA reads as TGTGCCAGCAGAACGAGACAGGGAAGCACAGATACGCAGTATTTT. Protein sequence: CASRTRQGSTDTQYF.

The DNA of the CDR3 is TGCGCCAGCAGCCCGGGGACTAGCGGGGGGATTAGGACCGGGGAGCTGTTTTTT. Amino acids: CASSPGTSGGIRTGELFF. The gene calls are TRBV4-1 and TRBJ2-2; 15 nucleotides line up with TRBD2. V lost 4 bases to trimming and J lost 5 bases; unmatched junction nucleotides: 8. The CDR3 spans 18 residues. CDR1 MGHRA and CDR2 YSYEKL come from the germline V gene.

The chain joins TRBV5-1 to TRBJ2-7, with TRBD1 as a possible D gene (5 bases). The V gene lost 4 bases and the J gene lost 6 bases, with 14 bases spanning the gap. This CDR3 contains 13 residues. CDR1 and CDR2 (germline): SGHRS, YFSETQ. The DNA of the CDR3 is TGCGCCAGCAGCCCCATCGACAGTGGCGAGCAGTACTTC. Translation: CASSPIDSGEQYF.

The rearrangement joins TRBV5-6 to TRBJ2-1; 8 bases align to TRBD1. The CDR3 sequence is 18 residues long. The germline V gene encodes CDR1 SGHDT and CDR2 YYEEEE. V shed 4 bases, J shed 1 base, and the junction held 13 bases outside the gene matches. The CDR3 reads CASSGTGSLSYSYNEQFF. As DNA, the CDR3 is TGTGCCAGCAGCGGGACAGGCTCTCTCTCTTATTCCTACAATGAGCAGTTCTTC.

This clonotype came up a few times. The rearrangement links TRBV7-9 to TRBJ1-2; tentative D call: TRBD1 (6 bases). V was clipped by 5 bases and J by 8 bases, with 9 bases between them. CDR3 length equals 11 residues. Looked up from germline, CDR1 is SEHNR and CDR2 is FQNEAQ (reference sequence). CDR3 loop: CASSPGTGYTF. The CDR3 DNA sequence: TGTGCCAGCAGCCCAGGGACAGGCTACACCTTC. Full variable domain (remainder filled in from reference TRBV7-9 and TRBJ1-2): DTGVSQNPRHKITKRGQNVTFRCDPISEHNRLYWYRQTLGQGPEFLTYFQNEAQLEKSRLLSDRFSAERPKGSFSTLEIQRTEQGDSAMYLCASSPGTGYTFGSGTRLTVV.

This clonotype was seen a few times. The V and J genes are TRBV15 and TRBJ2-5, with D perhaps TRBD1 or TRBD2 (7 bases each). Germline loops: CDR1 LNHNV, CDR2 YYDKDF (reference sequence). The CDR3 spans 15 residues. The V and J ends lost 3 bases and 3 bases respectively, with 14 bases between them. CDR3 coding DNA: TGTGCCACCAGCAGGGGAGGGACAGCTAAAGAGACCCAGTACTTC. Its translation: CATSRGGTAKETQYF.

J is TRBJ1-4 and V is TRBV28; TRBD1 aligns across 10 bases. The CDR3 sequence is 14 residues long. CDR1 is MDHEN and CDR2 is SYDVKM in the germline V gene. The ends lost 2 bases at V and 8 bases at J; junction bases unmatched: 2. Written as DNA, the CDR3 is TGTGCCAGCAGTTTAGACAGGGGGCGCGAAAAACTGTTTTTT. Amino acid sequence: CASSLDRGREKLFF.

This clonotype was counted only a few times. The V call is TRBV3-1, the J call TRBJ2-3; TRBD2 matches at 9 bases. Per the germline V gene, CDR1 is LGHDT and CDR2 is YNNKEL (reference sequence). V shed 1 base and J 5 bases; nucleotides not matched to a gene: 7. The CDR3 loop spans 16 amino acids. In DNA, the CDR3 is TGTGCCAGCAGCCAAGTCGCGTTAGCGGGAGAAGATACGCAGTATTTT. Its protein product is CASSQVALAGEDTQYF.

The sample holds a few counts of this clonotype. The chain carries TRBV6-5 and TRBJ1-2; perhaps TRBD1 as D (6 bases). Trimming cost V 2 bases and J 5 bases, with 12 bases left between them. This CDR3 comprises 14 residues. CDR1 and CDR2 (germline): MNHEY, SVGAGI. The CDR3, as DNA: TGTGCCAGCAGTTACCGCGGACAGACGTATGGCTACACCTTC. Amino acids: CASSYRGQTYGYTF.

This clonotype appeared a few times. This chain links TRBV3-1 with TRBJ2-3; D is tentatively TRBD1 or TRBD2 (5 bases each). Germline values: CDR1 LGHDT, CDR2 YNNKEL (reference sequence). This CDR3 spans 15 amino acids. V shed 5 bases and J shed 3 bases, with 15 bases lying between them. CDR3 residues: CASSGGADITDTQYF. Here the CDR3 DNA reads TGTGCCAGCAGCGGGGGAGCGGACATAACAGATACGCAGTATTTT.

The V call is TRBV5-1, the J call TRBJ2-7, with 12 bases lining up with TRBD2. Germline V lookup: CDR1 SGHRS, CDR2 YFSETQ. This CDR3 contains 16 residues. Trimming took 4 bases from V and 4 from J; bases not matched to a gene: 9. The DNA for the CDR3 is TGCGCCAGCAGCAGATCGACTAGCGGGAGTTCGTACGAGCAGTACTTC. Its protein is CASSRSTSGSSYEQYF.

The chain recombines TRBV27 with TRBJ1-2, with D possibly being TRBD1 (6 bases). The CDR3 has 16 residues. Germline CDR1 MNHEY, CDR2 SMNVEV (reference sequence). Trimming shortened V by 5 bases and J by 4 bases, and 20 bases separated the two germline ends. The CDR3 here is CASSRQARGFFYGYTF. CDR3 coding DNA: TGTGCCAGCAGTAGGCAGGCCAGGGGCTTTTTCTATGGCTACACCTTC.

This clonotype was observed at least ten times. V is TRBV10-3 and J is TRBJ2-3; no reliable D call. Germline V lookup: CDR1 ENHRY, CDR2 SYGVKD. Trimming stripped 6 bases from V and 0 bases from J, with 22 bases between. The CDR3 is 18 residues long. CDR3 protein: CAIRPGSNFPGSTDTQYF. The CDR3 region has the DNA TGTGCCATCAGGCCGGGTTCAAACTTCCCTGGTAGCACAGATACGCAGTATTTT.

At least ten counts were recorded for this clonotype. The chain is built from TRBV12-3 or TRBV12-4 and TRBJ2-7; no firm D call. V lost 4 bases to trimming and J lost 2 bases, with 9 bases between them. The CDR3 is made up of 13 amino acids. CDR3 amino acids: CASSSDGPYEQYV. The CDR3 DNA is TGTGCCAGCAGTTCTGACGGACCCTACGAGCAGTACGTC.

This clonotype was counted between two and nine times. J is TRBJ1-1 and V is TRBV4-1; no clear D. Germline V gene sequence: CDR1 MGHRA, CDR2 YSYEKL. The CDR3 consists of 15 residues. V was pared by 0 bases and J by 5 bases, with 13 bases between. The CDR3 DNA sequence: TGCGCCAGCAGCCAAGAAAAGTGGGTGTCTACTGAAGCTTTCTTT. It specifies CASSQEKWVSTEAFF.

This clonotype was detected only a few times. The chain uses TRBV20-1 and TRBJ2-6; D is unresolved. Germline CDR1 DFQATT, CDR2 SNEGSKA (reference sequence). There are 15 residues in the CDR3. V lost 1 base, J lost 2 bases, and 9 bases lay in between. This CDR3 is CSARVGIPGANVLTF. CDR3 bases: TGCAGTGCTAGAGTGGGGATCCCTGGGGCCAACGTCCTGACTTTC.

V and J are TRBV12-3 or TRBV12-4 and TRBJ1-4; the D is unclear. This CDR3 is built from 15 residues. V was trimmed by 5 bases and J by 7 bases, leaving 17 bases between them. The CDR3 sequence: CASSTRDSSIEKLFF. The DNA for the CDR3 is TGTGCCAGCAGTACCCGGGATAGCTCGATTGAAAAACTGTTTTTT.

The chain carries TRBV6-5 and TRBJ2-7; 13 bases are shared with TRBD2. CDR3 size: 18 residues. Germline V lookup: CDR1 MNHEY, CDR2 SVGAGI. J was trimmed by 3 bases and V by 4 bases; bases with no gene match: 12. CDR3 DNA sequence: TGTGCCAGCAGTTCCTCGGGACTAGCGGGAACTCTTCTCTACGAGCAGTACTTC. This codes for CASSSSGLAGTLLYEQYF.

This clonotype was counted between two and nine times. CDR3: CASSVEAYQETQYF. The CDR3 region has the DNA TGTGCCAGCAGCGTAGAAGCGTACCAAGAGACCCAGTACTTC. The chain recombines TRBV9 with TRBJ2-5; unclear D gene. Deletions cut 0 bases from V and 0 bases from J, with 6 bases between. The CDR3 sequence is 14 residues long. Germline V gene data show CDR1 as SGDLS and CDR2 as YYNGEE.